This T cell receptor (beta chain) was sequenced in a study of patients and donors after allogeneic stem cell transplantation. TCRdb independently ran MiXCR on the RT-PCR reads; one entry per CDR3 protein. The repertoire holds 11,000 or so distinct CDR3 sequences, 25% seen once, with 51% in the top ten. By share, this clonotype counts as medium-sized. The CDR3 loop spans 11 amino acids. Germline CDR1 reads DFQATT; CDR2 reads SNEGSKA (reference sequence). V shed 6 bases and J shed 5 bases, with 10 bases lying between them. The receptor's source is a human donor who was either an allogeneic HSCT recipient or a stem cell or donor lymphocyte infusion donor (not recorded which). It is not recorded whose cells these are; they may come from a transplant donor. Sequencing was performed on blood, either unsorted or a sorted T cell fraction (not recorded which). The V gene is TRBV20-1, the J gene TRBJ1-1, with D uncertain. The CDR3 DNA is TGCAGTGCCCGGGCGGGAACTGAAGCTTTCTTT. Its protein product is CSARAGTEAFF.